These 31 T cell receptor beta chains originate from one sample sequenced in a study of blood T cell repertoires in COVID-19. TCRdb keeps only in-frame clones here, not all; method: immunoSEQ multiplex PCR. The table records 100,000 to 150,000 clones, 85% to 90% of them present only once. Sequencing was carried out using peripheral blood. The receptors derive from a man between 50 and 59 years old with active COVID-19.

The chain has TRBV9 and TRBJ2-1; D remains ambiguous. The V gene lost 2 bases and the J gene lost 3 bases, with 12 bases spanning the gap. Germline V CDR1 and CDR2: SGDLS, YYNGEE. This CDR3 is built from 15 residues. CDR3 in DNA: TGTGCCAGCAGCGTTCAATGGGCCCTCTACAATGAGCAGTTCTTC. Amino acids: CASSVQWALYNEQFF.

The J gene is TRBJ2-7, the V gene TRBV28; TRBD2 matches at 8 bases. The CDR3 is 14 residues long. The trim removed 10 bases at V and 3 bases at J, leaving 11 bases unmatched. Germline-derived CDR1 and CDR2 are MDHEN and SYDVKM. In DNA form, the CDR3 reads TGTGCCACCTGCGGGGGGCTACGCGTCTACGAGCAGTACTTC. Its translation is CATCGGLRVYEQYF.

The CDR3 loop is CASSPLGGSNYGYTF. The CDR3 region has the DNA TGTGCCAGCAGCCCCTTAGGGGGTTCAAACTATGGCTACACCTTC. V usage is TRBV14 and J usage is TRBJ1-2; perhaps TRBD1 as D (6 bases). CDR1 SGHDN and CDR2 FVKESK come from the germline V gene. The CDR3 totals 15 residues. Trimming stripped 4 bases from V and 2 bases from J, with 14 bases between.

This chain links TRBV18 with TRBJ2-3; D may be TRBD2 (6 bases). This CDR3 comprises 15 residues. The V and J ends lost 3 bases and 6 bases respectively, with 16 bases between them. The germline V gene encodes CDR1 KGHSH and CDR2 LQKENI. The CDR3 DNA reads TGTGCCAGCTCACCGAACGCGGGGTCGGCGGATACGCAGTATTTT. This codes for CASSPNAGSADTQYF.

The chain uses TRBV28 and TRBJ1-4; maybe TRBD1 (6 bases). The V end was cut by 6 bases, the J end by 6 bases, with 17 bases between. Germline lookup yields CDR1 MDHEN and CDR2 SYDVKM. This CDR3 is 15 amino acids long. The CDR3 DNA follows: TGTGCCAGCAGGATACCCGGGGGGGGGCATGAAAAACTGTTTTTT. It specifies CASRIPGGGHEKLFF. Supplemented by reference TRBV28 and TRBJ1-4, the full variable domain reads DVKVTQSSRYLVKRTGEKVFLECVQDMDHENMFWYRQDPGLGLRLIYFSYDVKMKEKGDIPEGYSVSREKKERFSLILESASTNQTSMYLCASRIPGGGHEKLFFGSGTQLSVL.

This chain joins TRBV5-4 and TRBJ2-1, with TRBD2 matching 9 bases. The germline gives CDR1 SGHNT, CDR2 YYREEE (reference sequence). CDR3 size: 14 residues. V shed 7 bases and J 7 bases; nucleotides not matched to a gene: 9. DNA of the CDR3: TGTGCCAGCGCTCTCCGGACTAGCGATAATGAGCAGTTCTTC. This sequence encodes CASALRTSDNEQFF.

The chain has TRBV27 and TRBJ2-3; weak D call: TRBD2 (6 bases). The CDR3 has 13 residues. Germline V lookup: CDR1 MNHEY, CDR2 SMNVEV (reference sequence). The V end lost 6 bases, the J end lost 0 bases, and 7 bases lay between the germline ends. Here the CDR3 DNA reads TGTGCCAGCAGGCGGGGCAGCACAGATACGCAGTATTTT. The encoded protein is CASRRGSTDTQYF.

V usage is TRBV10-3 and J usage is TRBJ2-3; 7 positions match TRBD2. V trimming: 10 bases; J trimming: 2 bases; junction bases outside the gene matches: 9. The CDR3 consists of 14 residues. The germline V gene encodes CDR1 ENHRY and CDR2 SYGVKD. The CDR3 sequence is CASTPSGYTDTQYF. CDR3 DNA sequence: TGTGCCAGCACTCCTAGCGGCTACACAGATACGCAGTATTTT.

The rearrangement links TRBV7-8 to TRBJ1-1, with 7 bases matching TRBD1. The V gene's germline CDR1 is SGHVS and CDR2 FQNEAQ. CDR3 length: 14 amino acids. V lost 5 bases to trimming and J lost 3 bases; unmatched junction nucleotides: 6. The DNA for the CDR3 is TGTGCCAGCAGCCCAGGGGGGTTTTACACTGAAGCTTTCTTT. Its protein is CASSPGGFYTEAFF.

The chain has TRBV7-6 and TRBJ1-1; D may be TRBD1 (6 bases). This CDR3 has 14 amino acids. V dropped 2 bases and J dropped 4 bases, with 11 bases sitting between them. CDR1 is SGHVS and CDR2 is FNYEAQ in the germline V gene. The CDR3 coding sequence is TGTGCCAGCAGCTTATTTTCAGGGGCCACTGAAGCTTTCTTT. Translated, it gives CASSLFSGATEAFF.

The chain recombines TRBV7-9 with TRBJ1-2; TRBD1 matches 11 bases. With V trimmed by 5 bases and J by 7 bases, 6 bases remained unmatched. The CDR3 length is 14 residues. The germline V gene has CDR1 SEHNR and CDR2 FQNEAQ (reference sequence). The CDR3 sequence is CASSPRTGGFGYTF. The CDR3, as DNA: TGTGCCAGCAGCCCGAGGACAGGGGGCTTTGGCTACACCTTC.

This clone appeared once. This chain joins TRBV5-6 and TRBJ2-3; the match to TRBD1 covers 7 bases. V trimming: 2 bases; J trimming: 2 bases; junction bases outside the gene matches: 5. The germline gives CDR1 SGHDT, CDR2 YYEEEE. This CDR3 spans 15 amino acids. The CDR3: CASSFLQGPTDTQYF. CDR3 DNA sequence: TGTGCCAGCAGCTTTTTACAGGGGCCCACAGATACGCAGTATTTT. Using reference TRBV5-6 and TRBJ2-3 for the parts outside the CDR3, the full variable domain is DAGVTQSPTHLIKTRGQQVTLRCSPKSGHDTVSWYQQALGQGPQFIFQYYEEEERQRGNFPDRFSGHQFPNYSSELNVNALLLGDSALYLCASSFLQGPTDTQYFGPGTRLTVL.

A single count supports this clone. V and J are TRBV27 and TRBJ2-1, with D tentatively TRBD2 (7 bases). The CDR3 contains 17 residues. In germline, CDR1 is MNHEY, CDR2 SMNVEV (reference sequence). Trimming shortened V by 3 bases and J by 1 base, and 16 bases separated the two germline ends. In nucleotides, the CDR3 is TGTGCCAGCAGTTTGGGGCCCGGGGGGCCGTCCTACAATGAGCAGTTCTTC. This codes for CASSLGPGGPSYNEQFF.

This chain uses TRBV19 with TRBJ2-7, with TRBD1 matching over 7 bases. The CDR3 totals 14 residues. V trimming: 3 bases; J trimming: 2 bases; junction bases outside the gene matches: 4. Germline CDR1 reads LNHDA; CDR2 reads SQIVND (reference sequence). Written as DNA, the CDR3 is TGTGCCAGTAGTATCCGGGACAGAACCTACGAGCAGTACTTC. Its translation: CASSIRDRTYEQYF.

The rearrangement links TRBV6-2 or TRBV6-3 to TRBJ2-3; TRBD1 matches 7 bases. This CDR3 comprises 16 residues. CDR1 is MNHEY, CDR2 SVGEGT, per germline. The V and J ends lost 5 bases and 2 bases, in that order; junction bases with no gene match: 10. CDR3 in DNA: TGTGCCAGCAGTACCGGACAGGACAGACTCACAGATACGCAGTATTTT. Amino acid sequence: CASSTGQDRLTDTQYF.

This clone was picked up one time. The J gene is TRBJ2-5, the V gene TRBV9; 9 nucleotides line up with TRBD2. This CDR3 has 15 residues. CDR1 is SGDLS, CDR2 YYNGEE, per germline. V lost 5 bases, J lost 2 bases, and 7 bases stayed unmatched. The CDR3: CASSPSSGGQETQYF. The CDR3 DNA is TGTGCCAGCAGTCCCTCGAGCGGGGGGCAAGAGACCCAGTACTTC.

The gene calls are TRBV7-8 and TRBJ2-5; TRBD2 matches at 7 bases. Germline V gives CDR1 SGHVS, CDR2 FQNEAQ. The CDR3 extends over 15 amino acids. The V and J ends lost 3 bases and 1 base, in that order; junction bases with no gene match: 5. In nucleotides, the CDR3 is TGTGCCAGCAGCTTCCGGGACTACCTCCAAGAGACCCAGTACTTC. Protein: CASSFRDYLQETQYF.

This clone was found a few times. The sample carries other DNA sequences with the same CDR3. The chain has TRBV6-4 and TRBJ2-3, with a possible D match to TRBD1 (5 bases). Germline V gives CDR1 MRHNA, CDR2 SNTAGT. This CDR3 region has 13 residues. The V end lost 8 bases, the J end lost 2 bases, and 11 bases lay between the germline ends. As DNA, the CDR3 is TGTGCCAGCGGGGCAGGGCACACAGATACGCAGTATTTT. Translation: CASGAGHTDTQYF.

This chain uses TRBV6-5 with TRBJ2-1; D unclear. This CDR3 has 11 residues. CDR1 is MNHEY and CDR2 is SVGAGI in the germline V gene. Deletions cut 7 bases from V and 9 bases from J, with 10 bases between. As DNA, the CDR3 is TGTGCCAGCACTAGAGGCGGTGAGCAGTTCTTC. It specifies CASTRGGEQFF.

The genes are TRBV3-1 (or the pseudogene TRBV3-2) and TRBJ2-5, with 12 bases lining up with TRBD1. CDR1 is LGHDT, CDR2 YNNKEL, per germline (reference sequence). The CDR3 contains 14 residues. V was pared by 6 bases and J by 5 bases, with 4 bases of the junction left unmatched. The CDR3 bases are TGTGCCAGCAGGGGTGGGACAGGGGGCGAGACCCAGTACTTC. Encoded protein: CASRGGTGGETQYF.

This sequence joins TRBV6-2 or TRBV6-3 and TRBJ1-4, with D unresolved. Trimming took off 5 bases at V and 10 bases at J, with 11 bases between the two ends. CDR3 size: 12 residues. Germline CDR1 reads MNHEY; CDR2 reads SVGEGT. CDR3 sequence reads: CASSLGSGKLFF. CDR3 nucleotide sequence: TGTGCCAGCAGTCTAGGCTCGGGAAAACTGTTTTTT.

The chain links TRBV15 to TRBJ2-7, with D perhaps TRBD1 (5 bases). Deletions cut 2 bases from V and 3 bases from J, with 11 bases between. CDR1 and CDR2 from the germline V gene are LNHNV and YYDKDF (reference sequence). The length of the CDR3 is 14 residues. CDR3 amino acids: CATSRSRQYYEQYF. CDR3 nucleotide sequence: TGTGCCACCAGCAGATCCCGACAGTACTACGAGCAGTACTTC.

The chain recombines TRBV19 with TRBJ2-7; 9 bases match TRBD1. The junction had 7 bases not matched to a gene; V was cut back by 6 bases and J by 4 bases. CDR1 LNHDA and CDR2 SQIVND come from the germline V gene (reference sequence). The length of the CDR3 is 14 residues. The chain's CDR3 is CASRPTGGGYEQYF. The CDR3 DNA is TGTGCCAGTAGACCGACAGGGGGAGGGTACGAGCAGTACTTC.

The chain employs TRBV5-4 and TRBJ1-2; TRBD1 agrees at 8 bases. From germline, CDR1 is SGHNT and CDR2 YYREEE (reference sequence). The length of the CDR3 is 14 residues. Trimming at V came to 5 bases and at J to 5 bases, leaving 8 bases not matched to a gene. CDR3 nucleotide sequence: TGTGCCAGCAGGCCACCGGGACAGGCGTATGGCTACACCTTC. Amino acids: CASRPPGQAYGYTF.

This clone was seen just once. The CDR3 nucleotides read TGCAGTACTGACTCGGCGTCAGGCTACACCTTC. Encoded protein: CSTDSASGYTF. The V gene is TRBV20-1, the J gene TRBJ1-2; D not resolved. CDR3 size: 11 residues. V gave up 8 bases and J gave up 8 bases, with 15 bases separating them. Germline V gene sequence: CDR1 DFQATT, CDR2 SNEGSKA (reference sequence).

This clone was seen once. V gene TRBV5-4 combines with J gene TRBJ2-2; the match to TRBD2 covers 8 bases. Trimming removed 4 bases from V and 3 bases from J; junction bases left unmatched: 2. Germline V CDR1 and CDR2: SGHNT, YYREEE (reference sequence). This CDR3 is built from 14 residues. The chain's CDR3 is CASSPGGDTGELFF. CDR3 DNA: TGTGCCAGCAGCCCGGGGGGGGACACCGGGGAGCTGTTTTTT.

V gene TRBV5-1 combines with J gene TRBJ1-2; 11 nucleotides agree with TRBD1. Germline trimming cut 4 bases from V and 5 bases from J; bases unmatched to any gene: 4. CDR1 and CDR2 (germline): SGHRS, YFSETQ. The CDR3 loop spans 14 amino acids. CDR3 bases: TGCGCCAGCAGCACCGGGACAGGGGGATATGGCTACACCTTC. As protein: CASSTGTGGYGYTF. Combining the CDR3 with reference TRBV5-1 and TRBJ1-2 gives the whole variable domain KAGVTQTPRYLIKTRGQQVTLSCSPISGHRSVSWYQQTPGQGLQFLFEYFSETQRNKGNFPGRFSGRQFSNSRSEMNVSTLELGDSALYLCASSTGTGGYGYTFGSGTRLTVV.

The chain employs TRBV7-9 and TRBJ2-5, with D maybe TRBD2 (6 bases). V was trimmed by 4 bases and J by 7 bases, leaving 19 bases between them. CDR1 and CDR2 from the germline V gene are SEHNR and FQNEAQ (reference sequence). The CDR3 covers 15 residues. CDR3 amino acids: CASSSRSSVGGTQYF. The CDR3 DNA sequence: TGTGCCAGCAGCTCCCGCTCTAGCGTCGGCGGGACCCAGTACTTC.

The chain carries TRBV3-1 (or the pseudogene TRBV3-2) and TRBJ2-7; TRBD2 aligns across 14 bases. The germline V gene has CDR1 LGHDT and CDR2 YNNKEL (reference sequence). This CDR3 contains 16 residues. With 3 bases clipped from V and 6 bases from J, the junction kept 7 bases outside the gene matches. CDR3 residues: CASSQTSGGAAGEQYF. CDR3 sequence (DNA): TGTGCCAGCAGCCAGACTAGCGGGGGGGCCGCCGGCGAGCAGTACTTC.

This sequence joins TRBV5-1 and TRBJ2-5; possible D gene TRBD1, 6 bases. V lost 2 bases and J lost 2, with 7 bases in between. The CDR3 extends over 13 amino acids. Per the germline V gene, CDR1 is SGHRS and CDR2 is YFSETQ. This chain's CDR3 is CASSLQGQETQYF. In DNA form, the CDR3 reads TGCGCCAGCAGCTTACAGGGACAAGAGACCCAGTACTTC.

Remarks on this clone: One end of the junction varies from germline; a read error may be responsible. This chain joins TRBV3-1 (or the pseudogene TRBV3-2) and TRBJ1-1; a possible D gene is TRBD1 (5 bases). The V gene's germline CDR1 is LGHDT and CDR2 YNNKEL (reference sequence). This CDR3 contains 11 residues. The CDR3 DNA reads as TGTGCCAGCAGCCAAGATGGGGGGGTTATCTTT. Amino acid sequence: CASSQDGGVIF.